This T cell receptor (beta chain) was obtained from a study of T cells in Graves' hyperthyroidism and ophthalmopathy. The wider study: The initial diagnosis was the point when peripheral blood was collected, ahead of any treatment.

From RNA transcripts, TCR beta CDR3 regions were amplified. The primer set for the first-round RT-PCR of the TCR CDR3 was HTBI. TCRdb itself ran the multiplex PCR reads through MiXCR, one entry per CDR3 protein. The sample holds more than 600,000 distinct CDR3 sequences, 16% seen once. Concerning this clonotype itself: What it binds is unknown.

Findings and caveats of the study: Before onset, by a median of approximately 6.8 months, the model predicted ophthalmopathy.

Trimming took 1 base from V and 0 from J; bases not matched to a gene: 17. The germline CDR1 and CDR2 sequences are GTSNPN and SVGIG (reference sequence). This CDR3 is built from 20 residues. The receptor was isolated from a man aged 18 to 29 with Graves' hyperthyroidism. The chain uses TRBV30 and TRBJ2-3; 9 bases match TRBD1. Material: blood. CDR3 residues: CAWSGRSGTGLRPSTDTQYF. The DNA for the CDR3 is TGTGCCTGGAGTGGCCGATCTGGGACAGGGTTGAGACCTAGCACAGATACGCAGTATTTT.